This is a list of T cell receptor beta chains from one sample in a study of CD8 T cells in Susac syndrome. TCRdb re-called the immunoSEQ multiplex PCR reads through MiXCR, storing one row per CDR3 protein. The sample records 150,000 to 160,000 distinct CDR3 sequences, about 95% being singletons. The sequencing sample was made of CD8+ T cells from PBMCs. The receptors here all came from a human donor with multiple sclerosis. Both conserved end residues are part of each CDR3. The order of the fields is V gene, clone size, J gene, CDR3 length, D gene, CDR3 protein, CDR3 DNA. D genes are given only for firm matches. Size values are once, few and many counts, or a class for expanded clones, and some rows have none.

TRBV25-1,NA,TRBJ2-1,15,TRBD2,CASSPAGGNYNEQFF,TGTGCCAGCAGCCCAGCGGGGGGAAACTACAATGAGCAGTTCTTC
TRBV13,NA,TRBJ2-3,16,NA,CASSLEESSTTDTQYF,TGTGCCAGCAGCTTAGAGGAATCGTCTACCACAGATACGCAGTATTTT
TRBV13,NA,TRBJ1-1,14,TRBD1,CASFATGQDTEAFF,TGTGCCAGCTTCGCGACAGGGCAGGACACTGAAGCTTTCTTT
TRBV12-3/TRBV12-4,NA,TRBJ1-1,14,NA,CASTPDRFVTEAFF,TGTGCCAGCACCCCCGACAGGTTTGTAACTGAAGCTTTCTTT
TRBV19,NA,TRBJ1-1,13,NA,CASSMGENTEAFF,TGTGCCAGTAGTATGGGGGAGAACACTGAAGCTTTCTTT
TRBV5-6,NA,TRBJ2-7,15,TRBD1,CASSGTDLLGYEQYF,TGTGCCAGCAGCGGGACAGACCTTTTGGGATACGAGCAGTACTTC
TRBV4-1,NA,TRBJ2-3,14,TRBD2,CASSQLAGSDTQYF,TGCGCCAGCAGCCAACTAGCGGGGTCCGATACGCAGTATTTT
TRBV7-2,NA,TRBJ2-3,14,NA,CASSLPAGTDTQYF,TGTGCCAGCAGCTTGCCCGCTGGCACAGATACGCAGTATTTT
TRBV30,NA,TRBJ1-2,13,NA,CASDTRANYGYTF,TGTGCCTCTGATACACGGGCTAACTATGGCTACACCTTC
TRBV13,NA,TRBJ1-2,15,TRBD1,CASSLEDRVDYGYTF,TGTGCCAGCAGCTTAGAGGACAGGGTTGACTATGGCTACACCTTC
TRBV29-1,NA,TRBJ2-2,12,NA,CSVVAGTGELFF,TGCAGCGTTGTTGCAGGGACCGGGGAGCTGTTTTTT
TRBV19,NA,TRBJ2-1,14,NA,CASSIGPGRGEQFF,TGTGCCAGTAGTATAGGGCCGGGGCGGGGTGAGCAGTTCTTC
TRBV12-3/TRBV12-4,NA,TRBJ1-5,12,NA,CASTLGGLPQHF,TGTGCCAGCACCCTCGGGGGGCTGCCCCAGCATTTT
TRBV6-2/TRBV6-3,NA,TRBJ2-2,12,NA,CASSQLGGELFF,TGTGCCAGCAGTCAGCTGGGCGGGGAGCTGTTTTTT
TRBV13,NA,TRBJ2-7,12,NA,CASSSTWGEQYF,TGTGCCAGCAGCTCCACTTGGGGCGAGCAGTACTTC
TRBV27,NA,TRBJ2-5,13,NA,CASSSHSTETQYF,TGTGCCAGCAGTTCACACAGTACCGAGACCCAGTACTTC
TRBV20-1,NA,TRBJ2-5,14,NA,CSARVWGAGETQYF,TGCAGTGCTAGGGTTTGGGGGGCAGGGGAGACCCAGTACTTC
TRBV6-5,NA,TRBJ1-1,14,NA,CASSYGVGNTEAFF,TGTGCCAGCAGTTACGGGGTAGGGAACACTGAAGCTTTCTTT
TRBV29-1,NA,TRBJ1-1,14,NA,CSVVPGRLLTEAFF,TGCAGCGTTGTACCGGGCCGACTACTCACTGAAGCTTTCTTT
TRBV20-1,NA,TRBJ2-5,12,TRBD1,CSGRDRGLTQYF,TGCAGTGGCCGGGACAGGGGACTAACCCAGTACTTC
TRBV13,NA,TRBJ2-3,17,TRBD2,CASSSLAGGFGTDTQYF,TGTGCCAGCAGCTCCCTAGCGGGGGGGTTCGGCACAGATACGCAGTATTTT
TRBV23-1,NA,TRBJ2-4,11,NA,CASSPPGASGF,TGCGCCAGCAGTCCCCCGGGGGCGTCCGGCTTC
TRBV13,NA,TRBJ1-5,12,NA,CASSGMGQPQHF,TGTGCCAGCAGCGGCATGGGCCAGCCCCAGCATTTT
TRBV7-9,NA,TRBJ2-4,13,NA,CASSLPGANIQYF,TGTGCCAGCAGCTTACCGGGGGCGAACATTCAGTACTTC
TRBV9,NA,TRBJ2-5,16,NA,CASSIGHSAYQETQYF,TGTGCCAGCAGCATCGGACACTCCGCTTACCAAGAGACCCAGTACTTC
TRBV11-2,NA,TRBJ1-2,12,NA,CASSLDHASYTF,TGTGCCAGCAGCTTAGATCACGCAAGCTACACCTTC
TRBV14,NA,TRBJ2-1,15,TRBD2,CASSRLAGGIDEQFF,TGTGCCAGCAGCCGCTTGGCGGGGGGTATCGATGAGCAGTTCTTC
TRBV6-5,NA,TRBJ1-2,14,TRBD1,CASRGQGFNYGYTF,TGTGCCAGCAGGGGACAGGGTTTTAACTATGGCTACACCTTC
TRBV6-6,NA,TRBJ2-7,16,NA,CASSNQAGQTSYEQYF,TGTGCCAGCAGTAACCAGGCGGGACAAACCTCCTACGAGCAGTACTTC
TRBV6-5,NA,TRBJ1-2,14,NA,CASSPGGGSYGYTF,TGTGCCAGCAGTCCCGGTGGGGGTAGCTATGGCTACACCTTC
TRBV27,NA,TRBJ1-5,15,TRBD1,CASSSRTGKSQPQHF,TGTGCCAGCAGTTCCAGGACAGGTAAGAGTCAGCCCCAGCATTTT
TRBV15,NA,TRBJ1-2,12,NA,CATKDTNYGYTF,TGTGCCACGAAGGACACCAACTATGGCTACACCTTC
TRBV29-1,NA,TRBJ2-7,15,NA,CSVRSPGLTPYEQYF,TGCAGCGTGAGGTCCCCGGGACTCACTCCCTACGAGCAGTACTTC
TRBV5-4,once,TRBJ2-5,14,NA,CASLEEGVRETQYF,TGTGCCAGCTTGGAAGAGGGAGTGCGGGAGACCCAGTACTTC
TRBV20-1,once,TRBJ1-2,14,TRBD1,CSARDRGTAYGYTF,TGCAGTGCTAGAGATCGTGGGACAGCGTATGGCTACACCTTC
TRBV30,NA,TRBJ2-2,11,NA,CAWSANGELFF,TGTGCCTGGAGTGCAAACGGGGAGCTGTTTTTT
TRBV29-1,NA,TRBJ2-5,11,NA,CSVSGTETQYF,TGCAGCGTCTCGGGAACGGAGACCCAGTACTTC
TRBV20-1,once,TRBJ2-7,12,TRBD2,CSASGGGYEQYF,TGCAGTGCTAGCGGGGGGGGCTACGAGCAGTACTTC
TRBV3-1,NA,TRBJ2-3,15,NA,CASSQGTISTDTQYF,TGTGCCAGCAGCCAAGGTACTATCAGCACAGATACGCAGTATTTT
TRBV27,once,TRBJ1-1,14,NA,CASSFALAGTEAFF,TGTGCCAGCAGTTTTGCCTTGGCCGGGACTGAAGCTTTCTTT
TRBV2,NA,TRBJ2-5,14,TRBD2,CASRRAHSGETQYF,TGTGCCAGCAGGAGGGCGCATAGCGGGGAGACCCAGTACTTC
TRBV6-5,NA,TRBJ2-1,17,TRBD2,CASSYKWPSGGNNEQFF,TGTGCCAGCAGTTACAAATGGCCTAGCGGGGGGAACAATGAGCAGTTCTTC
TRBV9,NA,TRBJ1-6,14,NA,CASSVARENSPLHF,TGTGCCAGCAGCGTAGCCAGAGAGAATTCACCCCTCCACTTT
TRBV12-3/TRBV12-4,NA,TRBJ2-7,16,NA,CASSQELAAITYEQYF,TGTGCCAGCAGCCAAGAGTTAGCGGCTATTACCTACGAGCAGTACTTC
TRBV5-1,once,TRBJ2-7,14,TRBD2,CASKGTSDSYEQYF,TGCGCCAGCAAAGGGACTAGCGACTCCTACGAGCAGTACTTC
TRBV20-1,NA,TRBJ2-3,12,NA,CSARGRGATQYF,TGCAGTGCTAGAGGCAGGGGGGCTACGCAGTATTTT
TRBV5-1,NA,TRBJ2-1,15,TRBD2,CASSLASGGADEQFF,TGCGCCAGCAGCTTGGCTAGCGGGGGGGCCGATGAGCAGTTCTTC
TRBV2,NA,TRBJ2-3,17,TRBD1,CASSGGWDRVAADTQYF,TGTGCCAGCAGTGGTGGTTGGGACAGGGTCGCAGCAGATACGCAGTATTTT
TRBV29-1,few,TRBJ2-2,12,NA,CSVEDPGGELFF,TGCAGCGTTGAAGATCCGGGCGGGGAGCTGTTTTTT
TRBV9,NA,TRBJ1-2,13,NA,CASSAAPMGGYTF,TGTGCCAGCAGCGCCGCCCCGATGGGCGGCTACACCTTC
TRBV29-1,once,TRBJ2-1,15,TRBD2,CSVPEGAGLYNEQFF,TGCAGCGTCCCAGAGGGAGCGGGGCTTTACAATGAGCAGTTCTTC
TRBV6-5,NA,TRBJ2-5,12,TRBD2,CASVGEGETQYF,TGTGCCAGCGTCGGGGAGGGGGAGACCCAGTACTTC
TRBV20-1,NA,TRBJ2-7,13,TRBD1,CSAGGQISYEQYF,TGCAGTGCTGGGGGACAGATCTCCTACGAGCAGTACTTC
TRBV3-1,NA,TRBJ2-5,12,NA,CASSRGSETQYF,TGTGCCAGCAGCCGGGGATCAGAGACCCAGTACTTC
TRBV29-1,NA,TRBJ2-3,14,NA,CSVDGPVSTDTQYF,TGCAGCGTTGATGGGCCCGTTAGCACAGATACGCAGTATTTT
TRBV7-9,NA,TRBJ2-3,13,NA,CASSLEAADTQYF,TGTGCCAGCAGCTTAGAAGCGGCAGATACGCAGTATTTT
TRBV6-2/TRBV6-3,NA,TRBJ1-5,17,TRBD1,CASSPRDSRYSNQPQHF,TGTGCCAGCAGTCCCCGGGACAGCAGATATAGCAATCAGCCCCAGCATTTT
TRBV3-1,NA,TRBJ2-1,12,NA,CASSQSWNEQFF,TGTGCCAGCAGCCAATCATGGAATGAGCAGTTCTTC
TRBV5-4,NA,TRBJ1-1,13,NA,CANRRGPNTEAFF,TGTGCCAACCGGCGGGGCCCGAACACTGAAGCTTTCTTT
TRBV21-1,once,TRBJ1-1,13,NA,CARNGIEGTEAFF,TGTGCCAGGAATGGAATTGAAGGCACTGAAGCTTTCTTT